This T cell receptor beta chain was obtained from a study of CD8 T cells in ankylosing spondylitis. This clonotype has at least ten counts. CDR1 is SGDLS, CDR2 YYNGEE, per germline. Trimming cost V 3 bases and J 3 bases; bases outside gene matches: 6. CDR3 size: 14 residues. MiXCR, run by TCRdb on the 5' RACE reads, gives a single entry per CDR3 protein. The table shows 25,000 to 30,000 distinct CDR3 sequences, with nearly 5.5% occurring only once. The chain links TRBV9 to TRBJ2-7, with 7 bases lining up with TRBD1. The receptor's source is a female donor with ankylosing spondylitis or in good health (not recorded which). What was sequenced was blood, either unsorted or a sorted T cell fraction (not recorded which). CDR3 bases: TGTGCCAGCAGCGCACATACAGGGGACTACGAGCAGTACTTC. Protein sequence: CASSAHTGDYEQYF. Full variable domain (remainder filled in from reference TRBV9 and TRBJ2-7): DSGVTQTPKHLITATGQRVTLRCSPRSGDLSVYWYQQSLDQGLQFLIQYYNGEERAKGNILERFSAQQFPDLHSELNLSSLELGDSALYFCASSAHTGDYEQYFGPGTRLTVT.